This section outlines one T cell receptor (beta chain) sequence together with its context. What it recognizes is unknown. These data are taken from a study of Tregs in tolerant kidney transplant recipients. Germline V gene data show CDR1 as MGHDK and CDR2 as SYGVNS. Trimming removed 6 bases from V and 4 bases from J, with 18 bases in between. This CDR3 has 15 amino acids. TCRdb keeps only in-frame clones here, not all; method: immunoSEQ multiplex PCR. In the table there are 80,000 to 90,000 clones, roughly nine tenths of which are singletons. Study results and limitations: Activated donor B cell expansion appeared to reveal the most relevant donor-specific TCRbeta repertoire.

The clonotype comes from a human donor in good health. Input material: CD8+ T cells from blood. The chain links TRBV25-1 to TRBJ1-1, with a weak D call TRBD1 (6 bases). Here the CDR3 DNA reads TGTGCCAGCAGACAGCCGGGGGGCTGGGGCACTGAAGCTTTCTTT. Protein product: CASRQPGGWGTEAFF.